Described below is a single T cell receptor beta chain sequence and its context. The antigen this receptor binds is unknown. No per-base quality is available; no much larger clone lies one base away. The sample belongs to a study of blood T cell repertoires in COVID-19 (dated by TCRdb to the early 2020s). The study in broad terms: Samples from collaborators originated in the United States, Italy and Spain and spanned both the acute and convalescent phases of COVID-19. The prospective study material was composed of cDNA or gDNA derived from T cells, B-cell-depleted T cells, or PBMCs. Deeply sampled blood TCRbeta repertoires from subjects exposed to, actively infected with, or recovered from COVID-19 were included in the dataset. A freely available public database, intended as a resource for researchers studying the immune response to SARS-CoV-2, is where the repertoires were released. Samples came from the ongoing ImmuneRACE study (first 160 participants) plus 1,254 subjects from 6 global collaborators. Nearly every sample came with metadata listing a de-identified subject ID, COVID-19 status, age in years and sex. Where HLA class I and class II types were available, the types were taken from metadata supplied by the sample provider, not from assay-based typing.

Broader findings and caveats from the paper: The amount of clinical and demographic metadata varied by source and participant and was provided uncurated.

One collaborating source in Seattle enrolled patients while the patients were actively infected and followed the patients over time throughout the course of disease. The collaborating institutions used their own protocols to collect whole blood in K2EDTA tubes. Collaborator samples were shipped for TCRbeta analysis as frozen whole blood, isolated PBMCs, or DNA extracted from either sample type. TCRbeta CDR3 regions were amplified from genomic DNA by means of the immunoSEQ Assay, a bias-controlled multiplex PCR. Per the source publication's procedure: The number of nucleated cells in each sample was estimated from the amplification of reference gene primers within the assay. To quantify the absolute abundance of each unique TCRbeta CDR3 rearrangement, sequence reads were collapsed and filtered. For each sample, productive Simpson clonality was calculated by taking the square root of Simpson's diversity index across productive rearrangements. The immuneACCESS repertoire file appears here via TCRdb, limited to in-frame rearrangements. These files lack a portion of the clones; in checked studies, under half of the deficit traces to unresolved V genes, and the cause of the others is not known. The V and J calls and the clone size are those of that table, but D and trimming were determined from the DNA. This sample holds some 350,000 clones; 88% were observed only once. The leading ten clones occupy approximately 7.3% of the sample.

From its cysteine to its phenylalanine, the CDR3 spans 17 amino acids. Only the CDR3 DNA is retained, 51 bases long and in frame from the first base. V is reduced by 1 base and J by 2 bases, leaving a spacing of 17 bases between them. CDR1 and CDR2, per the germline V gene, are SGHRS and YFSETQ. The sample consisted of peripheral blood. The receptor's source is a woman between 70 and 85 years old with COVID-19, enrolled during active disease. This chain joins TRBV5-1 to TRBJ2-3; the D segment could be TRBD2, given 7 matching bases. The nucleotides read TGCGCCAGCAGCTTGTCCCGTGCGGGGGCCCTCACAGATACGCAGTATTTT. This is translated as CASSLSRAGALTDTQYF.